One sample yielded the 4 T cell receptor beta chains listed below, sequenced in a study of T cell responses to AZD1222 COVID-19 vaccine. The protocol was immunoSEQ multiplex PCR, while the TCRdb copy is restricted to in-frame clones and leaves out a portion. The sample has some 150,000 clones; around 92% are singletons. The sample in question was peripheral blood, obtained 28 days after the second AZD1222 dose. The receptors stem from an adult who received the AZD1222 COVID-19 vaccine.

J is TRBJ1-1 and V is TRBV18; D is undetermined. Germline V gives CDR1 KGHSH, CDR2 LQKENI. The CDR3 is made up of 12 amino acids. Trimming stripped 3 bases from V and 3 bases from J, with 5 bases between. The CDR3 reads CASSPAYTEAFF. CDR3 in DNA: TGTGCCAGCTCACCGGCTTACACTGAAGCTTTCTTT.

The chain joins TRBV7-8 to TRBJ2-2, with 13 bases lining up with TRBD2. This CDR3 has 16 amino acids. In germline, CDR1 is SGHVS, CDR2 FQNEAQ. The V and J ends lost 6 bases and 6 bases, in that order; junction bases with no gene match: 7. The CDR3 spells CASSGGLAGHAGELFF. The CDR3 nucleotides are TGTGCCAGCAGTGGGGGACTAGCGGGACATGCCGGGGAGCTGTTTTTT. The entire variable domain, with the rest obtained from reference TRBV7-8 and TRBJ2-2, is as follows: GAGVSQSPRYKVAKRGQDVALRCDPISGHVSLFWYQQALGQGPEFLTYFQNEAQLDKSGLPSDRFFAERPEGSVSTLKIQRTQQEDSAVYLCASSGGLAGHAGELFFGEGSRLTVL.

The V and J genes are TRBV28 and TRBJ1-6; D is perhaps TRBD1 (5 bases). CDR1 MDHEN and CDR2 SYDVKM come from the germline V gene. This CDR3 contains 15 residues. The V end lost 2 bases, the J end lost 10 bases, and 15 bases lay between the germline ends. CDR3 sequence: CASSLLAGQISPLHF. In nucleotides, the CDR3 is TGTGCCAGCAGTTTACTTGCAGGGCAGATCTCACCCCTCCACTTT.

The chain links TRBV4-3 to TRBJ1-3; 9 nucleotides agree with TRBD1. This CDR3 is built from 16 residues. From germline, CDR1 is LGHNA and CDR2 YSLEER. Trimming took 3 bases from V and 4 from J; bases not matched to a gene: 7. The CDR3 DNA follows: TGCGCCAGCAGCCAGGACAGGGGAGTCAGGGGAAACACCATATATTTT. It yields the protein CASSQDRGVRGNTIYF.